This TCR beta chain was sequenced for a study of cytomegalovirus exposure and HLA in healthy donors listed by TCRdb under 2017. Turning to the overall study: An earlier analysis of approximately 600 of the donors reported 250 to 300 Gb of sequence data and 100 million to 130 million unique TCR beta sequences from about 180 million T cells. An early release covering roughly 640 HLA-typed donors comprised 250 to 350 gigabases of sequencing data and 85 million to 100 million unique TCR sequences. Of the roughly 400 genotyped donors, about 80% fell in the genetic ancestry cluster associated with self-reported Caucasian donors. The study aimed to test whether cataloging public T cell receptors could reveal signatures of past pathogen exposure. The study profiled the T cell repertoires of approximately 700 subjects by immunosequencing and related them to cytomegalovirus serostatus. Along with the approximately 700-subject first cohort, a separate validation cohort of about 110 different subjects was used. To predict cytomegalovirus infection status, the study brought together high-throughput TCR immunosequencing, statistical association of individual TCRs with disease status, and machine learning. A later analysis re-analyzed previously published TCR beta repertoires from 666 donors and added high-resolution HLA genotyping to study TCR occurrence patterns. Rather than drawing on any new phenotypic data, the later analysis identified candidate immune exposures from TCR beta sequences and the way those sequences occurred across donors. In an earlier analysis of roughly 540 of the donors, high-throughput TCR beta sequencing was used to judge whether each TCR beta V gene segment behaved as functional or pseudogenic. Alongside the repertoire data, information on donor age, sex, ethnicity and CMV serostatus was compiled. Genome-wide SNP genotypes for about 55% of the roughly 670 donors were used in a later genetic analysis, which treated that subset as a discovery cohort. All discovery cohort repertoires had been generated using a single sequencing platform. HLA typing included class I and class II loci at four-digit resolution. The number of donors typed differed by locus, with 629-630 for A, B, C, DRB1 and DQB1, around 520 for DQA1, 606 for DPA1, and roughly 450 for DPB1. Because of strong linkage in the cohort, four to six DR-DQ haplotypes were treated as single units for association and clustering. On average, approximately 250,000 unique TCR beta nucleotide sequences were sequenced per donor among 398 genotyped donors of the cohort, with roughly a sixth of those sequences being non-productive. Results the study describes overall, beyond this receptor: Across donors, most TCR sequences were observed very rarely, whereas some public TCRs were present in many individuals. A further reported finding was that TCR beta sequences accurately predicted the HLA-A and HLA-B alleles for most subjects in the first cohort. A later genetic analysis reported fewer N-insertions in productive TCRs among donors in an Asian-associated ancestry cluster than the roughly 700-donor mean. An association between a missense DCLRE1C variant and V-gene and J-gene trimming of TCR beta chains was found in a later genetic analysis and replicated in an independent cohort. A cluster of highly shared sequence variants was judged likely to be a technical artifact of the sequencing pipeline. A later analysis found that most CMV-associated TCR beta chains appeared HLA-restricted, with HLA associations seemingly driven largely by CMV exposure. Because the 87-base-pair reads could not distinguish some IMGT-functional V segments, including TRBV6-2 and TRBV6-3, those segments were excluded. Presence/absence analyses assumed roughly uniform sequencing depth across donors, an assumption that may not hold. In this cohort, only TCR beta chains were sequenced, and detectable features were limited by the absence of alpha or paired-chain data. Some 16 rarely observed V segments, including chromosome 9 orphons, were excluded from the earlier analysis of about 610 of the donors because counts were too low. Specific HLA alleles were associated with 16,951 TCR beta sequences at a false discovery rate of 0.05 in a later analysis. It was suggested by the authors that the approach could potentially be generalized to other disease states and immunological phenotypes. Strong co-occurrence of HLA alleles, especially DR and DQ, made assigning TCR associations to individual alleles difficult. Several of the top co-occurrence clusters appeared to be linked to parvovirus B19, influenza, CMV and Epstein-Barr virus, according to a later analysis. The study gave a list of 150 to 200 TCR beta chains associated with cytomegalovirus. Because some donors lacked HLA typing at each locus, the association tests relied only on the typed subset. In an earlier analysis of a few hundred of the donors, most TCR beta V segments were observed in productive rearrangements about 87% or about 30% of the time, broadly matching IMGT annotations. For the cohort, immune exposure information was limited to CMV serostatus. In vitro tests confirmed that a few of the cytomegalovirus-associated TCR beta chains recognize cytomegalovirus antigens. In a later analysis, HLA-associated TCR beta chains were found to be more clonally expanded and to have lower generation probabilities than equally common non-associated chains. Cytomegalovirus status was reported to be diagnosed by the classifier with high specificity and sensitivity in both the original and validation cohorts. In a later analysis, the rate of TCR association differed among HLA loci, with DRB1 alleles having the most associated TCRs and HLA-C alleles having the fewest. Correlated functional status among segregating V segments might reflect linkage disequilibrium, but an unknown experimental factor could not be ruled out.

The germline V end is reduced by 4 bases and the J end by 4 bases; junction bases left unmatched: 5. From a lookup of the germline V gene, CDR1 and CDR2 are SGHTA and FQGNSA. The CDR3 has 14 amino acids, counting the end cysteine and phenylalanine. The sequence is cut down to CDR3 DNA, 42 bases in frame from base 1. Libraries were constructed by the immunoSEQ multiplex PCR assay. A mixture of 60 forward primers for TCR Vbeta segments and 13 reverse primers for TCR Jbeta segments was used in the multiplex PCR. A multiplex PCR assay on genomic DNA amplified the CDR3 region of rearranged TCR beta genes. Amplified TCR beta libraries were sequenced as 87-base-pair reads on the Illumina HiSeq System. Turning to the authors' computational methods: A later analysis counted some 74 million unique TCR beta chains across the roughly 700 repertoires, and 9.5 million to 11 million of these chains were shared by at least two donors. Raw reads were error-corrected and collapsed into unique sequences by a nearest-neighbor algorithm in which closely related sequences were merged to remove PCR and sequencing errors. CDR3 sequences were aligned to IMGT reference sequences to assign V, D and J gene segments. For a sequence to be retained, a match of at least six nucleotides to both a V gene segment and a J gene segment was required. Rearrangements were called productive when the CDR3 lacked stop codons and stayed in frame with V and J; all others were non-productive. CDR3 was defined by IMGT convention, running from the second conserved V-encoded cysteine to the conserved J-encoded phenylalanine. In an earlier analysis of some 550 of the donors, sequences lacking an unambiguous match to a single V gene segment were excluded. In an earlier analysis of roughly 500 of the donors, V segments were called functional above 56.7% productive rearrangements and were called segregating when the between-donor standard deviation exceeded 5%. A statistical classification framework was built to diagnose cytomegalovirus status from the catalog of TCR beta chain sequences. In a later analysis, V and J genes were assigned by comparing TCR nucleotide sequences against IMGT/GENE-DB human TR gene sequences. A later analysis assigned CDR3 sequences and most-parsimonious VDJ recombination scenarios with the TCRdist pipeline. In a later analysis, every TCR beta chain was defined by the combination of its CDR3 amino acid sequence and its V-gene family, and reads without a unique V-gene family were dropped. A later analysis removed 600 or so highly shared, low-generation-probability nucleotide sequences to deal with suspected cross-contamination and a sequencing artifact. A later analysis calculated a clonal expansion index for each public chain from normalized within-repertoire ranks of inferred template counts. A later analysis computed generation probabilities with a VDJ recombination model fitted to out-of-frame rearrangements, and checked the results against IGoR. A later analysis scored TCR-TCR, TCR-HLA and TCR-CMV co-occurrence with hypergeometric tests, applying a repertoire-size bias correction to TCR pairs. A later analysis estimated false discovery rates by permuting HLA or CMV assignments 20 times. In a later analysis, co-occurring TCRs were grouped using DBSCAN, and TCRdist sequence similarity was added for clustering within HLA-allele-positive subsets. Repertoires with fewer than 30,000 or more than 120,000 public chains, plus five repertoires with anomalous nucleotide sharing, were excluded from co-occurrence clustering. TCRdb took over this immuneACCESS table, retaining in-frame rearrangements with V and J assigned. Such tables are incomplete; in checked studies, under half of the missing clones stem from an unresolved V gene, and the remainder is unexplained. The DNA gave D and trimming, while V, J and clone size come from that table. Here the sample has roughly 150,000 clones; approximately 80% occur a single time. The top ten hold about 5% of the sample.

The cohort was made up of around 720 healthy bone marrow donors. At the time of sampling, every cohort member was nominally healthy, though immune exposures that went unrecorded were likely present. The donor was CMV seropositive and was included in the group of about 290 seropositive cohort members. Every donor gave a peripheral blood sample, and the peripheral blood mononuclear cells from that sample were used for TCR beta sequencing. The Qiagen DNeasy Blood Extraction Kit was used to extract genomic DNA from the blood cell samples. As concerns this clone: Its antigen is unknown. The sample holds no much larger clone one base away, and base qualities are not on file.

The chain joins TRBV7-2 to TRBJ1-2; 8 junctional bases match TRBD1. The sequence was collected from a man younger than 45 in good health and CMV-seropositive. The material sequenced was PBMCs. Here is the DNA: TGTGCCAGCAGCTCCAGGACAGGGCCCTATGGCTACACCTTC. Its translation is CASSSRTGPYGYTF. Reference TRBV7-2 and TRBJ1-2 genes cover what lies past the CDR3, so the full variable domain is GAGVSQSPSNKVTEKGKDVELRCDPISGHTALYWYRQSLGQGLEFLIYFQGNSAPDKSGLPSDRFSAERTGGSVSTLTIQRTQQEDSAVYLCASSSRTGPYGYTFGSGTRLTVV.